This T cell receptor beta chain was recovered during a study of OX40 agonist ivuxolimab in advanced cancers. TCRdb keeps only in-frame clones here, not all; method: immunoSEQ multiplex PCR. The sample gives 60,000 to 85,000 clones, approximately 80% of which show up once; roughly 1.4% is in the top ten. Unmatched junction bases numbered 7, after V lost 4 bases and J lost 2 bases. Germline values: CDR1 MGHRA, CDR2 YSYEKL. CDR3 size: 16 residues. Overall study results and limits: Compared with CD4+, CD8+ T cells on average had more expanded clones. Doses of 0.1 to 3.0 mg/kg were accompanied by clonal expansion of CD4+ and CD8+ blood T cells by week 6.

Patients who had autoimmune disease history or got systemic immunosuppression were left out. Of note for this clone: What it binds is not known.

The V gene is TRBV4-1, the J gene TRBJ1-3; 8 nucleotides line up with TRBD1. The specimen comprised CD4+ or CD8+ T cells sorted from blood, sampled in a trial of the OX40 agonist ivuxolimab. The TCR was taken from an adult with an advanced solid tumor such as melanoma, head and neck, liver or kidney cancer. CDR3 residues: CASSPGGQAAGNTIYF. The CDR3 coding sequence is TGCGCCAGCAGCCCAGGGGGACAGGCCGCTGGAAACACCATATATTTT.